The rows below give T cell receptor beta chains drawn from one sample of a study of blood T cell repertoires in COVID-19. The method was immunoSEQ multiplex PCR; TCRdb's version includes in-frame clones alone and lacks a portion of them. The sample lists hundreds of thousands of clones; roughly 87% were seen once. What was sequenced was peripheral blood. These receptors came from a man aged 18 to 35 with active or convalescent COVID-19. CDR3s include the opening cysteine and the closing phenylalanine or tryptophan. A D gene is named only where the DNA matches it firmly. Some rows mark clone size as missing; the rest say once, few, many or name a class of expanded clone.

clone size	V gene	J gene	D gene	CDR3 DNA	CDR3 protein
NA	TRBV11-1	TRBJ2-5	NA	TGTGCCAGCAGCAATCCACAGGGGCCGCAGGGAGGGACCCAGTACTTC	CASSNPQGPQGGTQYF
NA	TRBV7-3	TRBJ2-1	NA	TGTGCCAGCAGCTTAACCCATCCCCCCTACAATGAGCAGTTCTTC	CASSLTHPPYNEQFF
NA	TRBV24-1	TRBJ1-2	NA	TGTGCCACCAGTGAGCAGGGGTACCTTGACCTTGGCTACACCTTC	CATSEQGYLDLGYTF
NA	TRBV24-1	TRBJ2-3	TRBD2	TGTGCCACCAGTGATTCGCGGAGGGCTAGCGGGAGGAAGACCACAGATACGCAGTATTTT	CATSDSRRASGRKTTDTQYF
NA	TRBV21-1	TRBJ1-3	NA	TGTGCCAGCAGCAAAACGACAGGGGGCGCGGATGGAAACACCATATATTTT	CASSKTTGGADGNTIYF
few	TRBV9	TRBJ2-5	NA	TGTGCCAGCAGCGTAGCCCCGCGCCTGACAGGAGAGACCCAGTACTTC	CASSVAPRLTGETQYF
NA	TRBV7-2	TRBJ2-7	NA	TGTGCCAGCAGCGAGAACCTCTACGAGCAGTACTTC	CASSENLYEQYF
few	TRBV3-1/TRBV3-2	TRBJ2-7	TRBD1	TGTGCCAGCAGCCAAAGGGGGCCAACACCGCACTACGAGCAGTACTTC	CASSQRGPTPHYEQYF
NA	TRBV13	TRBJ2-7	TRBD2	TGTGCCAGCAGCTTAACCCGGACTAGCGGGAGTTGGACTACAAACTACGAGCAGTACTTC	CASSLTRTSGSWTTNYEQYF
NA	TRBV19	TRBJ2-4	NA	TGTGCCAGTAGGAATAACAGGGGAATGGTAGCGGGAAGGAGTTCCAAAAACATTCAGTACTTC	CASRNNRGMVAGRSSKNIQYF
once	TRBV5-1	TRBJ2-1	NA	TGCGCCAGCAGCTTGGCCTTTGACTCAGCGCAGGGAATACAGTTCTTC	CASSLAFDSAQGIQFF
NA	TRBV3-1/TRBV3-2	TRBJ2-1	TRBD2	TGTGCCAGCAGGAAAGGAGGAAGCGGGACCTACAATGAGCAGTTCTTC	CASRKGGSGTYNEQFF
NA	TRBV27	TRBJ1-6	NA	TGTGCCAGCAAATTAGGGGTGGTCCTTCCAGATTCACCCCTCCACTTT	CASKLGVVLPDSPLHF
NA	TRBV4-1	TRBJ2-1	TRBD2	TGCGCCAGCAGCCAGTCCCTAGCGGGAGATCATGAGCAGTTCTTC	CASSQSLAGDHEQFF
NA	TRBV19	TRBJ1-2	NA	TGTGCCAGTAGCCCCGGACACCTAGCTAACTATGGCTACACCTTC	CASSPGHLANYGYTF
NA	TRBV6-5	TRBJ1-3	NA	TGTGCCAGCAGCTTACACACGGGCTCTGGAAACACCATATATTTT	CASSLHTGSGNTIYF
once	TRBV28	TRBJ2-1	TRBD2	TGTGCCAGCAGTTCCCCCGGGACTAGCGGGTGGAGCTCCTACAATGAGCAGTTCTTC	CASSSPGTSGWSSYNEQFF
NA	TRBV28	TRBJ1-6	TRBD1	TGTGCCAGCAGTCCCCGGGACAGTAGTTCACCCCTCCACTTT	CASSPRDSSSPLHF
NA	TRBV27	TRBJ1-2	NA	TGTGCCAGCAGCCTAATGGTAGGGGCAAGTGGCTACACCTTC	CASSLMVGASGYTF
NA	TRBV19	TRBJ1-2	TRBD1	TGTGCCAGTTCCCGGGGGACAGAAAGGGTCTATGGCTACACCTTC	CASSRGTERVYGYTF
NA	TRBV24-1	TRBJ1-1	NA	TGTGCCACCAGTGTATCGGGGGGCACTGAAGCTTTCTTT	CATSVSGGTEAFF
NA	TRBV11-2	TRBJ2-7	TRBD2	TGTGCCAGCAGCTTATATGCGGGGGGGGCTGTGGAGCAGTACTTC	CASSLYAGGAVEQYF
NA	TRBV7-8	TRBJ2-3	NA	TGTGCCAGCAGCTATGACAACACAGATACGCAGTATTTT	CASSYDNTDTQYF
NA	TRBV27	TRBJ2-3	TRBD1	TGTGCCAGCAAAATTCGACAGGGGAGCCGCACAGATACGCAGTATTTT	CASKIRQGSRTDTQYF
few	TRBV5-1	TRBJ2-1	NA	TGCGCCAGCAGCTTGTATGGGCCCCTGGGTTCCAATGAGCAGTTCTTC	CASSLYGPLGSNEQFF
NA	TRBV6-1	TRBJ2-1	TRBD2	TGTGCCAGCAGTGAAGCCCCCTCGACTAGCACCCGAGGTGAGCAGTTCTTC	CASSEAPSTSTRGEQFF
NA	TRBV27	TRBJ2-7	NA	TGTGCCAGCAGTCCGCCGGGGGTCGAGCAGTACTTC	CASSPPGVEQYF
NA	TRBV27	TRBJ1-6	NA	TGTGCCAGCAGGCAGGGTGATTCACCCCTCCACTTT	CASRQGDSPLHF
NA	TRBV4-1	TRBJ2-1	TRBD2	TGCGCCAGCAGCGGGGTTCTAGCGGGAGATTTTGAGCAGTTCTTC	CASSGVLAGDFEQFF
NA	TRBV6-5	TRBJ1-2	NA	TGTGCCAGCAGAGTTGTGGAGGGAAACTATGGCTACACCTTC	CASRVVEGNYGYTF
NA	TRBV18	TRBJ2-3	TRBD2	TGTGCCAGCTCACCCTCATCAGCGGGGAAGGGTACGCAGTATTTT	CASSPSSAGKGTQYF
NA	TRBV11-2	TRBJ2-7	NA	TGTGCCAGCAGCTTAGATCGGTGGGAGGATCTCGACGAGCAGTACTTC	CASSLDRWEDLDEQYF
NA	TRBV28	TRBJ2-7	NA	TGTGCCAGCACCCAGGTCGGGCGGGCAGCCTACGAGCAGTACTTC	CASTQVGRAAYEQYF
NA	TRBV9	TRBJ2-2	NA	TGTGCCAGCAGCGTAGCTCGGGGGACAGCGAACACCGGGGAGCTGTTTTTT	CASSVARGTANTGELFF
NA	TRBV7-9	TRBJ1-2	TRBD1	TGTGCCAGCAGCAGTACAGGGGGCTGGGGCTACACCTTC	CASSSTGGWGYTF
NA	TRBV19	TRBJ2-1	TRBD2	TGTGCCAGTAGTATAGGACTAGCGGGACTCTTCTACAATGAGCAGTTCTTC	CASSIGLAGLFYNEQFF
NA	TRBV7-8	TRBJ2-5	NA	TGTGCCAGCAGCTCAAGGGACTTCAGCGAGACCCAGTACTTC	CASSSRDFSETQYF
few	TRBV9	TRBJ2-3	NA	TGTGCCAGCAGCCTAGAGAGGTCGACAGATACGCAGTATTTT	CASSLERSTDTQYF
NA	TRBV27	TRBJ1-4	TRBD1	TGTGCCAGCAGTATAAAACAGGGGATGGTGGCAACTAATGAAAAACTGTTTTTT	CASSIKQGMVATNEKLFF
NA	TRBV4-1	TRBJ1-1	NA	TGCGCCAGCAGCCCTCGTAACATCGGGATCACTGAAGCTTTCTTT	CASSPRNIGITEAFF
NA	TRBV20-1	TRBJ2-1	TRBD2	TGCAGTGCTAGTCGCGGGGGAGGTTACAATGAGCAGTTCTTC	CSASRGGGYNEQFF
NA	TRBV11-2	TRBJ1-5	NA	TGTGCCAGCAGCTTCGGGGGGTTTGGGCCCCAGCATTTT	CASSFGGFGPQHF
NA	TRBV9	TRBJ2-3	TRBD2	TGTGCCAGCAGCGTAACTAGCGGGGTATCCACAGATACGCAGTATTTT	CASSVTSGVSTDTQYF
NA	TRBV6-2/TRBV6-3	TRBJ2-1	NA	TGTGCCAGCAGCACTACCACAAATGAGCAGTTCTTC	CASSTTTNEQFF
NA	TRBV28	TRBJ1-3	TRBD1	TGTGCCAGCAGCCAGACAGGGGTGATTTTTGGAAACACCATATATTTT	CASSQTGVIFGNTIYF
NA	TRBV7-2	TRBJ1-5	TRBD1	TGTGCCAGCAGCTCCCAGACAGGGGGGAGTCAGCCCCAGCATTTT	CASSSQTGGSQPQHF
NA	TRBV6-2/TRBV6-3	TRBJ2-7	TRBD2	TGTGCCAGCAGTAGACTAGCGAATATTCCTTACGAGCAGTACTTC	CASSRLANIPYEQYF
NA	TRBV29-1	TRBJ2-1	TRBD2	TGCAGCGAGGGACTAGCGGGTAATGAGCAGTTCTTC	CSEGLAGNEQFF
NA	TRBV6-2/TRBV6-3	TRBJ2-4	NA	TGTGCCAGCAGTTCTGCGGACAAACAGTACTTC	CASSSADKQYF
NA	TRBV29-1	TRBJ2-7	NA	TGCAGCGTTACCCCTGGGGCAGGGTTAGAGCAGTACTTC	CSVTPGAGLEQYF
NA	TRBV10-3	TRBJ2-5	NA	TGTGCCATCAGCCCCCGGGGAGAGACCCAGTACTTC	CAISPRGETQYF
NA	TRBV6-5	TRBJ2-1	NA	TGTGCCAGCAGTTACGACGGGACAAACTTTTATCGGTTCTTC	CASSYDGTNFYRFF
NA	TRBV6-5	TRBJ2-7	TRBD1	TGTGCCAGCAGTTACCGGGACAGGTTCTACGAGCAGTACTTC	CASSYRDRFYEQYF